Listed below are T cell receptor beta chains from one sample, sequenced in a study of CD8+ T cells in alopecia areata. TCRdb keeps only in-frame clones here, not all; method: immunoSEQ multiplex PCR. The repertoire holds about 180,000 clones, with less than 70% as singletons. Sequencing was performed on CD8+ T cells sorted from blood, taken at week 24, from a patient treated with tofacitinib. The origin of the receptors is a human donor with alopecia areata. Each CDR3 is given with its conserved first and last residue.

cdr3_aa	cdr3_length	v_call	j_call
CAWSSWENQQPQHF	14	TRBV30	TRBJ1-5
CAWSSGHNEQFF	12	TRBV30	TRBJ2-1
CSVPPLGYTF	10	TRBV29-1	TRBJ1-2
CAWSAPTGDTGELFF	15	TRBV30	TRBJ2-2
CASSLKVSDGYTF	13	TRBV7-9	TRBJ1-2
CASSLGQGLTEAFF	14	TRBV5-6	TRBJ1-1
CASTTGTGGSPLHF	14	TRBV13	TRBJ1-6
CASSVGDTEAFF	12	TRBV9	TRBJ1-1
CASSQGISYEQYF	13	TRBV4-3	TRBJ2-7
CASSKDRGNTEAFF	14	TRBV5-1	TRBJ1-1
CSVEEWGRGTDTQYF	15	TRBV29-1	TRBJ2-3
CSVGQPNTEAFF	12	TRBV29-1	TRBJ1-1
CSVVRQGMGGYTF	13	TRBV29-1	TRBJ1-2
CAWSVEGNQPQHF	13	TRBV30	TRBJ1-5
CASSPRQGAEMNAFF	15	TRBV9	TRBJ1-1
CASDKSERLNTEAFF	15	TRBV12-5	TRBJ1-1
CASSQAANTEAFF	13	TRBV4-3	TRBJ1-1
CASSRDISYEQYF	13	TRBV4-3	TRBJ2-7
CAWSTPKWAFF	11	TRBV30	TRBJ1-1
CSVEPVTGWYGYTF	14	TRBV29-1	TRBJ1-2
CASSQDAGTSGGDFYNEQFF	20	TRBV4-3	TRBJ2-1
CASSLASGTYEQYF	14	TRBV27	TRBJ2-7
CALNRGRRTEAFF	13	TRBV30	TRBJ1-1
CASSAGTGVRQYF	13	TRBV10-2	TRBJ2-7
CSVQGEAFF	9	TRBV29-1	TRBJ1-1
CASSVGAGWSTEAFF	15	TRBV9	TRBJ1-1
CASSEVAGVDEQFF	14	TRBV9	TRBJ2-1
CASSLVDFSYNEQFF	15	TRBV5-6	TRBJ2-1
CAWSTGGNEQYF	12	TRBV30	TRBJ2-7
CASSLGDSSYEQYF	14	TRBV7-9	TRBJ2-7
CASSQSAPGTGESGANVLTF	20	TRBV23-1	TRBJ2-6
CASSLRAQGNSPLHF	15	TRBV5-1	TRBJ1-6
CASSPRTGGQPQHF	14	TRBV27	TRBJ1-5
CAWSSGGVYEQYF	13	TRBV30	TRBJ2-7
CSVRGGTSYEQYF	13	TRBV29-1	TRBJ2-7
CASSGGRQGNYEQYF	15	TRBV9	TRBJ2-7
CASSEWFRGSNQPQHF	16	TRBV6-1	TRBJ1-5
CASSQDRFGGGAVDTQYF	18	TRBV4-3	TRBJ2-3
CASRDRNTEAFF	12	TRBV25-1	TRBJ1-1
CASSQSTGGNTEAFF	15	TRBV4-3	TRBJ1-1
CASSEITGYEQYF	13	TRBV9	TRBJ2-7
CASSPGAGGLDEQFF	15	TRBV4-3	TRBJ2-1
CASSQVLHRATGYTF	15	TRBV4-3	TRBJ1-2
CASSQERSMADGYTF	15	TRBV14	TRBJ1-2